The subject of this entry is one T cell receptor (beta chain). This CDR3 spans 16 amino acids. Trimming took 0 bases from V and 5 from J; bases not matched to a gene: 6. Germline loops: CDR1 LGHDT, CDR2 YNNKEL (reference sequence). This record comes from a study of blood T cell repertoires in COVID-19. The data were produced by immunoSEQ multiplex PCR, yet TCRdb's version contains in-frame clones alone and is incomplete. This table has around 240,000 clones, approximately 85% appearing once. Recruitment covered fewer than 25 US areas and drew participants whose ages spanned roughly 18 to 100 years. The source material was PBMCs or T cells enriched from blood (not recorded which). The rearrangement links TRBV3-1 (or the pseudogene TRBV3-2) to TRBJ2-2; 7 bases map to TRBD2. The source of this sequence is a woman in her forties or fifties who had recovered from COVID-19. CDR3 sequence (DNA): TGTGCCAGCAGCCAAGACCCTAGCGGTCAAACCGGGGAGCTGTTTTTT. It encodes CASSQDPSGQTGELFF.